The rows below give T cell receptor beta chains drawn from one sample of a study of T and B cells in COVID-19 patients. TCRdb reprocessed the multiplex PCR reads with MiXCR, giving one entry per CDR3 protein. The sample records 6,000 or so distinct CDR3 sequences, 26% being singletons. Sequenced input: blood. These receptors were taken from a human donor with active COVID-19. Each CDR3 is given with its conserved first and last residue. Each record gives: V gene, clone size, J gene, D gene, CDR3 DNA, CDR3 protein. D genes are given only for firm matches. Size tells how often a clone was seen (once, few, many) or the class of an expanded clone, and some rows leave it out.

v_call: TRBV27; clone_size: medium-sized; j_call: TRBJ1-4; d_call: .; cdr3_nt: TGTGCCAGCAGTGTCCGGGGCGGTAATGAAAAACTGTTTTTT; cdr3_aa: CASSVRGGNEKLFF
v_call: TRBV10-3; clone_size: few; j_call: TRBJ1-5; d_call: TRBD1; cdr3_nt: TGTGCCATCAGAAGCGACAGGGGCGAGCCCCAGCATTTT; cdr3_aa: CAIRSDRGEPQHF
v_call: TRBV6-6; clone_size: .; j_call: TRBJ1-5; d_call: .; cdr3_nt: TGTGCCAGCAGTGAAAGGTGGGGACAGCCCCAGCATTTT; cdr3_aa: CASSERWGQPQHF
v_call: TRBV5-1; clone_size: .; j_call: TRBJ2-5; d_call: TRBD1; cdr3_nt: TGCGCCAGCAGCCCCCGACCGGGGACAGGGTTTTTGCAGACCCAGTACTTC; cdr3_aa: CASSPRPGTGFLQTQYF
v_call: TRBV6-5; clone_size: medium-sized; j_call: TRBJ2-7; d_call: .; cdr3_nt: TGTGCCAGCAGTGAACAACCGGGGCGACGTGAGCAGTACTTC; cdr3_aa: CASSEQPGRREQYF
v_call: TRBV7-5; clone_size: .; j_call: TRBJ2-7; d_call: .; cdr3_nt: .; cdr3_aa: CISVPAAPRPQVCYEQYF
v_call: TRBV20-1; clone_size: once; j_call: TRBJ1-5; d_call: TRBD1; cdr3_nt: TGCAGTGCTAGACCCGGGACAGTTGGCAATCAGCCCCAGCATTTT; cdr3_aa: CSARPGTVGNQPQHF
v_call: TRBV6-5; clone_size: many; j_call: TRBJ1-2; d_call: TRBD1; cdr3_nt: TGTGCCAGCAGCCAATGGACAGGGAAGGATGGCTACACCTTC; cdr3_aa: CASSQWTGKDGYTF
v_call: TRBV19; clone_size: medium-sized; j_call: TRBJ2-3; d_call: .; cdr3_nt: TGTGCCAGTAGTATCAGGGCCCGCGCAGATACGCAGTATTTT; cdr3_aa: CASSIRARADTQYF
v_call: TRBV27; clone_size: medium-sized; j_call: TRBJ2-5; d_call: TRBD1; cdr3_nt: TGTGCCAGCAGTTCCCGGGACAGGGGAGGGCGGCGAGAGACCCAGTACTTC; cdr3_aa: CASSSRDRGGRRETQYF
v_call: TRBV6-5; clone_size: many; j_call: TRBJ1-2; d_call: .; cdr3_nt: TGTGCCAGCAGACCCGGGATCAACTATGGCTACACCTTC; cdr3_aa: CASRPGINYGYTF
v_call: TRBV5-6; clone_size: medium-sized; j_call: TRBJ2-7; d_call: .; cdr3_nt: TGTGCCAGCAGCTTAGGGCCCGAGCAGTACTTC; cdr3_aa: CASSLGPEQYF
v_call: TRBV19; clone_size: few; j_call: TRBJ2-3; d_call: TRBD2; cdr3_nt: TGTGCCAGTAGTGCGGGGACTAGCGGGAGTATGGGAGATACGCAGTATTTT; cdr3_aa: CASSAGTSGSMGDTQYF
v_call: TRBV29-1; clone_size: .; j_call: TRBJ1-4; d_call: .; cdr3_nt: TGCGCCGTAGGGGCGGGAGGTACTAATGAAAAACTGTTTTTT; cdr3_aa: CAVGAGGTNEKLFF
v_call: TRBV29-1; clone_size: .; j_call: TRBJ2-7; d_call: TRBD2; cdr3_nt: TGCAGCGTTGGGGCGGGAGGTGATCTAAGCGAGCAGTACTTC; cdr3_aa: CSVGAGGDLSEQYF
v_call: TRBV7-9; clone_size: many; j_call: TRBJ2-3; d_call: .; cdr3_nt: TGTGCCAGCGTCTCCCAAAGGACAGACACAGATACGCAGTATTTT; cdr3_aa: CASVSQRTDTDTQYF
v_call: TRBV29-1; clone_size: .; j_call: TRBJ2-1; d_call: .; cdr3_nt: TGCAGCGTTAGTAGGGGGGAGTACAATGAGCAGTTCTTC; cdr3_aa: CSVSRGEYNEQFF
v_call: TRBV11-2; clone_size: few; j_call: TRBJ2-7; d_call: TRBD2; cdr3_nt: TGTGCCAGCAGCACCAGCGGGGGGGCCTTAAGGGAGCAGTACTTC; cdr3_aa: CASSTSGGALREQYF
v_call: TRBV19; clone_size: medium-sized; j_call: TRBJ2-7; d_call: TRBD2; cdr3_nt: TGTGCCAGTAGTATAGCTGCGGGGGACGAGCAGTACTTC; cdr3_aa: CASSIAAGDEQYF
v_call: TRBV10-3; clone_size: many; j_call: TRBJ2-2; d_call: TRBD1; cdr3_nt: TGTGCCATCACCCAGGGGGCGAGCGGGGAGCTGTTTTTT; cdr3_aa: CAITQGASGELFF
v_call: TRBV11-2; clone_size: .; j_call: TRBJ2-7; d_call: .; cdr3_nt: TGTGCCAGCAGCTTAGATCTCGGGCTAGCTTTTGGCGAGCAGTACTTC; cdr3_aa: CASSLDLGLAFGEQYF
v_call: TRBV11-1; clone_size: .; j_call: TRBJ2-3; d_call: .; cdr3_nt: TGTGCCAGCAGCTTGGGAGGCACAGATACGCAGTATTTT; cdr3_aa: CASSLGGTDTQYF
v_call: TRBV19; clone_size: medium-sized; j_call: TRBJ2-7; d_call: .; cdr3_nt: TGTGCCAGTAGTATCTCCGGGGGCAGACCCTCCTACGAGCAGTACTTC; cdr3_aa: CASSISGGRPSYEQYF
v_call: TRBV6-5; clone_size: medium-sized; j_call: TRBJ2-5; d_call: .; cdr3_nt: TGTGCCACCCTTGCGGGCTGGGAGGAGACCCAGTACTTC; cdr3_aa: CATLAGWEETQYF
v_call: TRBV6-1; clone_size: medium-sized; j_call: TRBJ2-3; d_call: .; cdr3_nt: TGTGCCAGCACCCTGGACTTCGGCACAGATACGCAGTATTTT; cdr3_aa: CASTLDFGTDTQYF
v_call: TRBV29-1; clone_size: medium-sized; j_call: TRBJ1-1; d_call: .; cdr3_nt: TGCAGCGCCCACCGTACAGGGACCTTGAACACTGAAGCTTTCTTT; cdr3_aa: CSAHRTGTLNTEAFF
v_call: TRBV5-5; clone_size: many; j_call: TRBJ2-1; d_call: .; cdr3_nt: TGTGCCAGCAGCTTCAGTGGGGAGTCCTACAATGAGCAGTTCTTC; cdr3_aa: CASSFSGESYNEQFF
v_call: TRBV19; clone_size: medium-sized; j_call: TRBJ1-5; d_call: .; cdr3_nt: TGTGCCAGTACCCCACGCAAGGAGAACAATCAGCCCCAGCATTTT; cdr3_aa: CASTPRKENNQPQHF
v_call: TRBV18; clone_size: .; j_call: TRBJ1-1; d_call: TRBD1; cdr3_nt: TGTGCCAGCTCACCTCAAAGTACAGGGGTGGACACTGAAGCTTTCTTT; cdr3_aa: CASSPQSTGVDTEAFF
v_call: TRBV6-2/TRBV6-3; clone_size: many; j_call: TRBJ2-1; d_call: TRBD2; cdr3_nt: TGTGCCAGCAGTTGGACTAGCAGTGAGCAGTTCTTC; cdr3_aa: CASSWTSSEQFF
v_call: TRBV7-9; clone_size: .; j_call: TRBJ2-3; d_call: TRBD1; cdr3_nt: TGTGCCAGCAGCCAAGGTGGGACAGGGGTCACAGATACGCAGTATTTT; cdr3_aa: CASSQGGTGVTDTQYF
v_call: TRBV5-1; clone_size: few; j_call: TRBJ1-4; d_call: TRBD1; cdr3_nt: TGCGCCAGCAGCACGACAGGGACTAATGAAAAACTGTTTTTT; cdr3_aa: CASSTTGTNEKLFF
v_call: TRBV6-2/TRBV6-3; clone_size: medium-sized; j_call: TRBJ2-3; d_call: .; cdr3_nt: TGTGCCAGCAGTTACGTCTACACAGATACGCAGTATTTT; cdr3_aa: CASSYVYTDTQYF
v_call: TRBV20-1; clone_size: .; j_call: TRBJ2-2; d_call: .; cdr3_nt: TGCAGTGCTAGCGAGCAGGGTGTCGGGGAGCTGTTTTTT; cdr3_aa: CSASEQGVGELFF
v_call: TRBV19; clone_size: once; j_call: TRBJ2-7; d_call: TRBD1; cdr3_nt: TGTGCCAGTACTCAGGACAGGCCGCCCTACGAGCAGTACTTC; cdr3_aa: CASTQDRPPYEQYF
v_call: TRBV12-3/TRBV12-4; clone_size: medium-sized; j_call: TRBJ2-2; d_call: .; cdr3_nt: TGTGCCAGCAGTCCCCTCGCCCCGGGCACCGGGGAGCTGTTTTTT; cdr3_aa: CASSPLAPGTGELFF
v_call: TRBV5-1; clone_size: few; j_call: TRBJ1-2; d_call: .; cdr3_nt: TGCGCCAGCAGCTTAGGACAGCAGTCATTCGACTACACCTTC; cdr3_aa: CASSLGQQSFDYTF
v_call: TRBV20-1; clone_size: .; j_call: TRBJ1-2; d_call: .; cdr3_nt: TGCAGTGCTAGAGATCTCGGTCAGGGACCCAACTATGGCTACACCTTC; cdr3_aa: CSARDLGQGPNYGYTF
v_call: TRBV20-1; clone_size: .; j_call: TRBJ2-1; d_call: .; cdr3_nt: TGCAGTGCAGAAAAAAACAGGGAGGGCAATGAGCAGTTCTTC; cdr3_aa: CSAEKNREGNEQFF
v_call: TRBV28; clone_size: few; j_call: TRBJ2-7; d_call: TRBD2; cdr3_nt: TGTGCCAGCAGTTCCCTCCTAGCGGGATCACTCTACGAGCAGTACTTC; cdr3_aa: CASSSLLAGSLYEQYF
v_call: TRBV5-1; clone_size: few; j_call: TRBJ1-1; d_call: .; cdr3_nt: TGCGCCAGCAGCTTGGATATAGCGGGACAGAACACTGAAGCTTTCTTT; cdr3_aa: CASSLDIAGQNTEAFF